The rows below give T cell receptor beta chains drawn from one sample of a study of CD8+CD57+ T cells in acquired aplastic anemia. In TCRdb, the reads were re-called with MiXCR into one record per CDR3 protein. The sample comprises 150,000 to 200,000 distinct CDR3 sequences, 64% of which are singletons, and 46% rests with the top ten. Material: sorted CD4+, CD8+, or CD8+CD57+ T cells (not recorded which) from PBMCs. These receptor sequences come from a human donor with severe aplastic anemia or a healthy control (not recorded which). CDR3s include the opening cysteine and the closing phenylalanine or tryptophan. A D gene is named only where the DNA matches it firmly. The size entry is marked missing in some rows and otherwise reads once, few, many or a size class.

d_call: TRBD1; j_call: TRBJ2-3; clone_size: -; v_call: TRBV9; cdr3_aa: CASSKTGTGADTQYF; cdr3_nt: TGTGCCAGCAGCAAGACCGGGACAGGGGCTGATACGCAGTATTTT
d_call: -; j_call: TRBJ1-1; clone_size: -; v_call: TRBV10-3; cdr3_aa: CAIFGGWGTEAFF; cdr3_nt: TGTGCCATCTTCGGCGGGTGGGGCACTGAAGCTTTCTTT
d_call: TRBD2; j_call: TRBJ2-3; clone_size: many; v_call: TRBV13; cdr3_aa: CASSSPVSGASDTQYF; cdr3_nt: TGTGCCAGCAGCTCCCCTGTTAGCGGGGCCTCAGATACGCAGTATTTT
d_call: -; j_call: TRBJ1-1; clone_size: -; v_call: TRBV7-8; cdr3_aa: CASSYSPGTVNTEAFF; cdr3_nt: TGTGCCAGCAGCTACAGCCCCGGGACGGTGAACACTGAAGCTTTCTTT
d_call: -; j_call: TRBJ1-4; clone_size: -; v_call: TRBV7-3; cdr3_aa: CASSMTGYNEKLFF; cdr3_nt: TGTGCCAGCAGCATGACCGGTTATAATGAAAAACTGTTTTTT
d_call: -; j_call: TRBJ2-5; clone_size: -; v_call: TRBV2; cdr3_aa: CASSLERKETQYF; cdr3_nt: TGTGCCAGCAGCTTAGAAAGAAAAGAGACCCAGTACTTC
d_call: -; j_call: TRBJ2-7; clone_size: few; v_call: TRBV5-4; cdr3_aa: CASSRTVSYEQYF; cdr3_nt: TGTGCCAGCAGCCGGACGGTCTCCTACGAGCAGTACTTC
d_call: TRBD1; j_call: TRBJ2-1; clone_size: few; v_call: TRBV25-1; cdr3_aa: CASSVPGQLGNEQFF; cdr3_nt: TGTGCCAGCAGTGTGCCGGGACAGCTTGGGAATGAGCAGTTCTTC
d_call: -; j_call: TRBJ1-6; clone_size: -; v_call: TRBV20-1; cdr3_aa: CSARDVQGLNSPLHF; cdr3_nt: TGCAGTGCTAGAGATGTGCAGGGTTTGAATTCACCCCTCCACTTT
d_call: -; j_call: TRBJ2-3; clone_size: -; v_call: TRBV29-1; cdr3_aa: CSVERAASTDTQYF; cdr3_nt: TGCAGCGTTGAAAGGGCAGCTAGCACAGATACGCAGTATTTT
d_call: TRBD2; j_call: TRBJ2-3; clone_size: -; v_call: TRBV7-3; cdr3_aa: CASSPLGGKNTDTQYF; cdr3_nt: TGTGCCAGCAGCCCCCTGGGGGGGAAGAACACAGATACGCAGTATTTT
d_call: -; j_call: TRBJ2-7; clone_size: -; v_call: TRBV15; cdr3_aa: CATSRAGRLSYEQYF; cdr3_nt: TGTGCCACCAGCAGAGCTGGGCGGCTGAGCTACGAGCAGTACTTC
d_call: -; j_call: TRBJ2-7; clone_size: -; v_call: TRBV20-1; cdr3_aa: CSARPGEVEQYF; cdr3_nt: TGCAGTGCTAGACCCGGGGAAGTCGAGCAGTACTTC
d_call: -; j_call: TRBJ2-7; clone_size: -; v_call: TRBV19; cdr3_aa: CASSIGRRVVDEQYF; cdr3_nt: TGTGCCAGTAGTATTGGGCGCAGGGTGGTTGACGAGCAGTACTTC
d_call: -; j_call: TRBJ1-6; clone_size: -; v_call: TRBV10-2; cdr3_aa: CASSESPPNSPLHF; cdr3_nt: TGCGCCAGCAGTGAGTCACCACCAAATTCACCCCTCCACTTT
d_call: TRBD1; j_call: TRBJ2-1; clone_size: -; v_call: TRBV7-9; cdr3_aa: CASRSGTGVGEQFF; cdr3_nt: TGTGCCAGCAGATCCGGGACAGGGGTCGGTGAGCAGTTCTTC
d_call: TRBD1; j_call: TRBJ1-2; clone_size: -; v_call: TRBV7-3; cdr3_aa: CASSSVGQGVGGYTF; cdr3_nt: TGTGCCAGCAGCTCCGTTGGACAGGGGGTGGGTGGCTACACCTTC
d_call: -; j_call: TRBJ2-7; clone_size: -; v_call: TRBV7-9; cdr3_aa: CAGSFGGGHYEQYF; cdr3_nt: TGTGCCGGCAGCTTTGGCGGCGGACACTACGAGCAGTACTTC
d_call: TRBD1; j_call: TRBJ2-7; clone_size: -; v_call: TRBV29-1; cdr3_aa: CSVDRGAEQYF; cdr3_nt: TGCAGCGTCGACAGGGGTGCCGAGCAGTACTTC
d_call: -; j_call: TRBJ2-1; clone_size: few; v_call: TRBV24-1; cdr3_aa: CATSERTGPPFF; cdr3_nt: TGTGCCACCAGTGAGCGGACGGGGCCCCCGTTCTTC
d_call: -; j_call: TRBJ1-1; clone_size: -; v_call: TRBV4-3; cdr3_aa: CASNPRGNSEAFF; cdr3_nt: TGCGCCAGCAACCCTAGGGGGAACTCTGAAGCTTTCTTT
d_call: TRBD1; j_call: TRBJ1-2; clone_size: many; v_call: TRBV14; cdr3_aa: CASSQGQSYGYTF; cdr3_nt: TGTGCCAGCAGCCAGGGACAGTCGTATGGCTACACCTTC
d_call: TRBD1; j_call: TRBJ1-6; clone_size: -; v_call: TRBV3-1; cdr3_aa: CASSPGTASNSPLHF; cdr3_nt: TGTGCCAGCAGCCCAGGGACAGCGTCTAATTCACCCCTCCACTTT
d_call: -; j_call: TRBJ2-1; clone_size: -; v_call: TRBV6-1; cdr3_aa: CASMTGDVGGQFF; cdr3_nt: TGTGCCAGCATGACGGGAGATGTAGGGGGGCAGTTCTTC
d_call: -; j_call: TRBJ1-1; clone_size: once; v_call: TRBV14; cdr3_aa: CASSRNKGDTEAFF; cdr3_nt: TGTGCCAGCAGCCGGAACAAGGGGGACACTGAAGCTTTCTTT
d_call: TRBD2; j_call: TRBJ2-3; clone_size: -; v_call: TRBV20-1; cdr3_aa: CSANLAGVMTQFDTQYF; cdr3_nt: TGCAGTGCTAACCTAGCGGGAGTTATGACACAGTTTGATACGCAGTATTTT
d_call: TRBD2; j_call: TRBJ2-7; clone_size: -; v_call: TRBV12-3/TRBV12-4; cdr3_aa: CASTLRLAGNYEQYF; cdr3_nt: TGTGCCAGCACCCTAAGGCTAGCGGGCAATTACGAGCAGTACTTC
d_call: -; j_call: TRBJ1-5; clone_size: -; v_call: TRBV7-9; cdr3_aa: CASSLDSPGDQPQHF; cdr3_nt: TGTGCCAGCAGTTTGGACTCCCCGGGGGATCAGCCCCAGCATTTT
d_call: TRBD1; j_call: TRBJ2-7; clone_size: few; v_call: TRBV7-9; cdr3_aa: CASPAFPPDRISYEQYF; cdr3_nt: TGTGCCAGCCCGGCTTTTCCCCCGGACAGGATCTCCTACGAGCAGTACTTC
d_call: -; j_call: TRBJ2-3; clone_size: -; v_call: TRBV7-9; cdr3_aa: CASSLHGMGTDTQYF; cdr3_nt: TGTGCCAGCAGCTTACACGGGATGGGCACAGATACGCAGTATTTT
d_call: -; j_call: TRBJ2-6; clone_size: -; v_call: TRBV29-1; cdr3_aa: CSVSSRGAGANVLTF; cdr3_nt: TGCAGCGTCAGTAGTAGGGGGGCTGGGGCCAACGTCCTGACTTTC
d_call: TRBD1; j_call: TRBJ1-2; clone_size: -; v_call: TRBV10-3; cdr3_aa: CAISESVTGGYGYTF; cdr3_nt: TGTGCCATCAGTGAGTCAGTCACAGGGGGCTATGGCTACACCTTC
d_call: -; j_call: TRBJ2-3; clone_size: -; v_call: TRBV19; cdr3_aa: CASRPGTDTQYF; cdr3_nt: TGTGCCAGTAGGCCGGGCACAGATACGCAGTATTTT
d_call: -; j_call: TRBJ2-7; clone_size: -; v_call: TRBV20-1; cdr3_aa: CSASRNYEQYF; cdr3_nt: TGCAGTGCTAGTAGGAACTACGAGCAGTACTTC
d_call: TRBD1; j_call: TRBJ1-1; clone_size: few; v_call: TRBV27; cdr3_aa: CASSLRGQGDHDTEAFF; cdr3_nt: TGTGCCAGCAGTTTAAGGGGACAGGGGGATCACGACACTGAAGCTTTCTTT
d_call: -; j_call: TRBJ2-6; clone_size: -; v_call: TRBV19; cdr3_aa: CASSALPGANVLTF; cdr3_nt: TGTGCCAGTAGCGCATTGCCTGGGGCCAACGTCCTGACTTTC
d_call: -; j_call: TRBJ1-1; clone_size: -; v_call: TRBV9; cdr3_aa: CASSVEAGMNTEAFF; cdr3_nt: TGTGCCAGCAGCGTAGAAGCAGGGATGAACACTGAAGCTTTCTTT
d_call: TRBD1; j_call: TRBJ2-5; clone_size: -; v_call: TRBV19; cdr3_aa: CASTDRGETQYF; cdr3_nt: TGTGCCAGTACAGACAGGGGGGAGACCCAGTACTTC
d_call: -; j_call: TRBJ2-7; clone_size: -; v_call: TRBV7-9; cdr3_aa: CASGTPPEQYF; cdr3_nt: TGTGCCAGCGGGACCCCTCCAGAGCAGTACTTC
d_call: -; j_call: TRBJ1-1; clone_size: -; v_call: TRBV7-2; cdr3_aa: CASSLRVGLAFF; cdr3_nt: TGTGCCAGCAGCCTGAGGGTGGGGCTGGCTTTCTTT
d_call: -; j_call: TRBJ1-4; clone_size: -; v_call: TRBV15; cdr3_aa: CATSRNSATNEKLFF; cdr3_nt: TGTGCCACCAGCAGAAACAGTGCAACTAATGAAAAACTGTTTTTT
d_call: -; j_call: TRBJ1-1; clone_size: -; v_call: TRBV7-9; cdr3_aa: CASSSPLVGDLEAFF; cdr3_nt: TGTGCCAGCAGCTCCCCTCTGGTGGGAGACCTTGAAGCTTTCTTT
d_call: TRBD1; j_call: TRBJ1-6; clone_size: -; v_call: TRBV20-1; cdr3_aa: CSARTQGEEESPLHF; cdr3_nt: TGCAGTGCTAGAACCCAGGGGGAGGAAGAATCACCCCTCCACTTT
d_call: TRBD2; j_call: TRBJ2-1; clone_size: -; v_call: TRBV6-4; cdr3_aa: CASSDPTSGRSYEQFF; cdr3_nt: TGTGCCAGCAGTGATCCGACTAGCGGGAGGAGTTATGAGCAGTTCTTC
d_call: TRBD1; j_call: TRBJ1-1; clone_size: -; v_call: TRBV20-1; cdr3_aa: CSASLRGPGTEAFF; cdr3_nt: TGCAGTGCTAGCCTCAGGGGGCCGGGCACTGAAGCTTTCTTT
d_call: TRBD1; j_call: TRBJ1-2; clone_size: -; v_call: TRBV11-1; cdr3_aa: CASSNNRGANYGYTF; cdr3_nt: TGTGCCAGCAGCAACAACAGGGGCGCCAACTATGGCTACACCTTC
d_call: TRBD2; j_call: TRBJ2-7; clone_size: once; v_call: TRBV15; cdr3_aa: CATSIELAGGLYEQYF; cdr3_nt: TGTGCCACCAGCATAGAACTAGCGGGAGGGCTCTACGAGCAGTACTTC
d_call: TRBD2; j_call: TRBJ2-5; clone_size: -; v_call: TRBV29-1; cdr3_aa: CSVEAGGGETQYF; cdr3_nt: TGCAGCGTTGAAGCGGGAGGAGGAGAGACCCAGTACTTC
d_call: -; j_call: TRBJ1-1; clone_size: -; v_call: TRBV7-6; cdr3_aa: CASSLVTGMAEAFF; cdr3_nt: TGTGCCAGCAGCTTAGTTACAGGGATGGCTGAAGCTTTCTTT
d_call: TRBD1; j_call: TRBJ2-3; clone_size: -; v_call: TRBV2; cdr3_aa: CASRATGGYTDTQYF; cdr3_nt: TGTGCCAGCAGAGCAACAGGGGGATACACAGATACGCAGTATTTT
d_call: -; j_call: TRBJ1-1; clone_size: many; v_call: TRBV20-1; cdr3_aa: CSAKEGLSTEAFF; cdr3_nt: TGCAGTGCTAAAGAGGGTTTGAGTACTGAAGCTTTCTTT
d_call: TRBD2; j_call: TRBJ2-5; clone_size: -; v_call: TRBV5-8; cdr3_aa: CASSVTSGSTQTQYF; cdr3_nt: TGTGCCAGCAGCGTCACTAGCGGGAGTACCCAGACCCAGTACTTC
d_call: -; j_call: TRBJ1-2; clone_size: few; v_call: TRBV20-1; cdr3_aa: CSATPGVYGYTF; cdr3_nt: TGCAGTGCTACCCCCGGGGTCTATGGCTACACCTTC
d_call: -; j_call: TRBJ1-1; clone_size: -; v_call: TRBV7-9; cdr3_aa: CASSGRTVMNTEAFF; cdr3_nt: TGTGCCAGCAGCGGGCGGACAGTTATGAACACTGAAGCTTTCTTT